Here is one T cell receptor (beta chain) with its context. Sequenced by immunoSEQ multiplex PCR; TCRdb stores in-frame clones only, minus some. The sample contains 8,000 or so clones, around 30% of which appear only once. Irradiated stimulators labeled with violet dye, approximately 200,000 in number, were plated with approximately 200,000 CFSE-labeled responders. The sample is drawn from a study of graft-versus-host responses after intestinal transplantation. Background on the study: Induction with anti-thymocyte globulin, then tacrolimus and steroids for around three years, was given to all recipients.

General study results and limits: Investigators detected GvH clones in recipient marrow, with some emerging earlier in ileum or blood.

The starting material was alloreactive CD8+ T cells from a mixed lymphocyte reaction culture, obtained before intestinal transplant. Specified subset: CFSE-low proliferating T cells sorted from roughly six-day pre-transplant mixed lymphocyte reaction (GvH or HvG direction). The receptor's source is a human patient who received an intestinal transplant.

Here the CDR3 DNA reads TGTGCCAGCAGCGAGACAGGGGTGGGCTACGAGCAGTACTTC. It is translated as CASSETGVGYEQYF. The rearrangement joins TRBV5-6 to TRBJ2-7; 8 positions agree with TRBD1. The CDR3 has 14 amino acids. V shed 4 bases and J 3 bases; nucleotides not matched to a gene: 6. Germline loops: CDR1 SGHDT, CDR2 YYEEEE.